The rows below give T cell receptor beta chains drawn from one sample of a study of human T cells and chemical hapten exposure. Using its own MiXCR run on the RACE reads, TCRdb lists one record per CDR3 protein. The sample consists of some 400,000 distinct CDR3 sequences, approximately 5.1% of them appearing once. The sample consisted of whole blood, taken in connection with sensitization to the hapten diphenylcyclopropenone (DPC). All receptors derive from a woman aged 50 to 65 with alopecia areata. Some clones in this sample may be carry-over from other donors' samples. The CDR3 runs from the conserved cysteine through the conserved F or W. A D gene is named only where the DNA matches it firmly. Size tells how often a clone was seen (once, few, many) or the class of an expanded clone, and some rows leave it out.

V	D	J	size	DNA	CDR3
TRBV6-5	NA	TRBJ1-4	many	TGTGCCAGCATGGTAACAAGAACTAATGAAAAACTGTTTTTT	CASMVTRTNEKLFF
TRBV29-1	TRBD2	TRBJ2-1	NA	TGCAGCGTCGGGGGGGTCCATGAGCAGTTCTTC	CSVGGVHEQFF
TRBV29-1	NA	TRBJ1-1	few	TGCAGCGTGGGCCTCAGGCAGGCGGAGACTGAAGCTTTCTTT	CSVGLRQAETEAFF
TRBV29-1	NA	TRBJ2-7	few	TGCAGCGTTGGCCCCCCGACCCCAGGGGCCCCGCAGTACTTC	CSVGPPTPGAPQYF
TRBV27	NA	TRBJ1-6	many	TGTGCCAGCAGTTTCCGCCCACAGGGCCAGTATAATTCACCCCTCCACTTT	CASSFRPQGQYNSPLHF
TRBV13	NA	TRBJ1-2	many	TGTGCCAGCAGCCCCCTTCGCTATGGCTACACCTTC	CASSPLRYGYTF
TRBV18	NA	TRBJ2-5	few	TGTGCCAGCTCACCACGCGACCCTCAAGAGACCCAGTACTTC	CASSPRDPQETQYF
TRBV7-9	TRBD1	TRBJ2-5	many	TGTGCCAGCAGCTTATCGGGAACAGGGGAGTACTTC	CASSLSGTGEYF
TRBV27	TRBD1	TRBJ1-1	few	TGTGCCAGCAGAGATACAGGGGGCCCTGAAGCTTTCTTT	CASRDTGGPEAFF
TRBV10-3	TRBD2	TRBJ2-2	NA	TGTGCCATCACCTCTAGCGGGAGGGCGAACACCGGGGAGCTGTTTTTT	CAITSSGRANTGELFF
TRBV24-1	NA	TRBJ2-1	many	TGTGCCACCAGTGATTTCGGAGCAGCTCGGACCTACAATGAGCAGTTCTTC	CATSDFGAARTYNEQFF
TRBV6-5	NA	TRBJ1-2	many	TGTGCCAGCAGTCCGGACAGCTTAAGTAACTATGGCTACACCTTC	CASSPDSLSNYGYTF
TRBV12-5	NA	TRBJ2-7	NA	TGTGCTAGTGGGCCTGATGATTACGAGCAGTACTTC	CASGPDDYEQYF
TRBV6-5	NA	TRBJ2-1	many	TGTGCCACCCGACGGCACTACAATGAGCAGTTCTTC	CATRRHYNEQFF
TRBV6-2/TRBV6-3	NA	TRBJ1-1	few	TGTGCCAGCAGTTACTCGACAAGGGGGGGTACTGAAGCTTTCTTT	CASSYSTRGGTEAFF
TRBV6-5	TRBD2	TRBJ2-5	NA	TGTGCCAGCAGTTTCGGACTAGCGGGGGGCCAGAACTTC	CASSFGLAGGQNF
TRBV24-1	TRBD2	TRBJ2-3	NA	TGTGCCACCAGTGATTTGAAATGGGGGAGCGGGATCGGTGGAGATACGCAGTATTTT	CATSDLKWGSGIGGDTQYF
TRBV12-3/TRBV12-4	NA	TRBJ1-2	few	TGTGCCAGCAGTTTAGGTCCAGGGGTGAAAGGCTACACCTTC	CASSLGPGVKGYTF
TRBV6-5	NA	TRBJ2-5	many	TGTGCCAGCAGTTACCTAGGGCTTCAAGAGACCCAGTACTTC	CASSYLGLQETQYF
TRBV29-1	NA	TRBJ1-1	NA	TGCAGCGCAAAAGACGGGATGAACACTGAAGCTTTCTTT	CSAKDGMNTEAFF
TRBV2	NA	TRBJ1-1	NA	TGTGCCAGCAGTTTCCCGGCCGGTAGAGCTTTCTTT	CASSFPAGRAFF
TRBV12-3/TRBV12-4	NA	TRBJ1-5	many	TGTGCCAGCACCTCTAGGGGTAGTTTTGGCAATCAGCCCCAGCATTTT	CASTSRGSFGNQPQHF
TRBV12-3/TRBV12-4	NA	TRBJ2-1	many	TGTGCCAGCAGTTTCGCAGGGGTGTCCTACAATGAGCAGTTCTTC	CASSFAGVSYNEQFF
TRBV29-1	NA	TRBJ1-1	NA	TGCAGCGTTGAAGGTTCCGGCTGGACTGAAGCTTTCTTT	CSVEGSGWTEAFF
TRBV25-1	NA	TRBJ2-7	NA	TGTGCCAGCAGTATGACAGGTGTTAGAGGCGAGCAGTACTTC	CASSMTGVRGEQYF